This T cell receptor beta chain appears in the sequencing data of a study of T-cell reconstitution after alpha-beta-depleted transplantation in children. This clonotype was detected ten times or more. This sample's TCRbeta library carried unique molecular identifier barcodes. From the PCR reads, TCRdb called clonotypes with MiXCR, one entry per CDR3 protein. The sample consists of some 250,000 distinct CDR3 sequences, around 11% of them appearing once. The input for sequencing was PBMCs from the stem cell graft donor, taken from the stem cell graft. The TCR was taken from a human donor who donated a stem cell graft to a child with acute lymphoblastic leukemia.

CDR3 sequence reads: CSATFPGTDTQYF. The CDR3 DNA reads TGCAGTGCTACTTTCCCGGGCACAGATACGCAGTATTTT. This rearrangement joins TRBV20-1 to TRBJ2-3; D gene unclear. This CDR3 spans 13 amino acids. Trimming took off 4 bases at V and 1 base at J, with 9 bases between the two ends. The germline V gene encodes CDR1 DFQATT and CDR2 SNEGSKA (reference sequence).